The text below deals with one TCR beta chain. The entry originates in a study of radiation and T cells in renal cell carcinoma. Study details: Nephrectomy followed 15 Gy stereotactic body radiation by 4 weeks.

Time point reported: blood 2 weeks post-SBRT. Sample treatment: 15 Gy SBRT to primary tumor, nephrectomy 4 weeks later. The tumor was a clear cell renal cell carcinoma. Trimming left V 5 bases short and J 1 base short, with 15 bases between. Germline-derived CDR1 and CDR2 are ENHRY and SYGVKD. The CDR3 runs to 15 residues. Clones were read by immunoSEQ multiplex PCR, and TCRdb kept only the in-frame ones, dropping some. The sample shows roughly 78,000 clones, 82% of them seen only once. Sample: blood, taken from a patient whose treatment included radiotherapy and nephrectomy. The clonotype comes from a man in his sixties with renal cell carcinoma. This sequence joins TRBV10-3 and TRBJ2-7, with unresolved D. The CDR3 DNA sequence: TGTGCCATCAGTAGGGTAGGTCCCCTATCCTACGAGCAGTACTTC. It encodes CAISRVGPLSYEQYF.